Shown below are 21 T cell receptor beta chains from a single sample sequenced in a study of blood T cell repertoires in COVID-19. Profiling relied on immunoSEQ multiplex PCR, and the TCRdb table lists in-frame clones only, not all of them. Of approximately 350,000 clones listed, 65% to 90% are singletons. The sequencing sample was made of peripheral blood. Receptor source: an older woman with COVID-19, enrolled during active disease.

V gene TRBV7-2 combines with J gene TRBJ1-4, with unresolved D. Trimming pared 2 bases from V and 8 bases from J, leaving 15 bases between. Germline V CDR1 and CDR2: SGHTA, FQGNSA. This CDR3 comprises 15 residues. In nucleotides, the CDR3 is TGTGCCAGCAGCTTAAGTCGGGGTTCGGGAGAAAAACTGTTTTTT. Its translation is CASSLSRGSGEKLFF.

The V and J genes are TRBV18 and TRBJ2-1; a possible D gene is TRBD2 (6 bases). Germline V gives CDR1 KGHSH, CDR2 LQKENI. Trimming took 4 bases from V and 4 from J, leaving 20 bases between them. There are 17 residues in the CDR3. The CDR3 DNA reads TGTGCCAGCTCACTCGGGACTCCGTCGCTTTATTACAATGAGCAGTTCTTC. Translated, it gives CASSLGTPSLYYNEQFF.

The chain uses TRBV6-5 and TRBJ1-3; D uncertain. The CDR3 sequence is 15 residues long. V lost 7 bases and J 0 bases, leaving 13 bases between the germline ends. Germline V gene lookup returns CDR1 MNHEY and CDR2 SVGAGI. CDR3 protein: CASKAFSLSGNTIYF. CDR3 in DNA: TGTGCCAGCAAAGCCTTTAGTCTCTCTGGAAACACCATATATTTT.

The V gene is TRBV5-4, the J gene TRBJ2-7; 10 bases align to TRBD1. This CDR3 spans 15 amino acids. Germline trimming cut 3 bases from V and 4 bases from J; bases unmatched to any gene: 7. The germline V gene encodes CDR1 SGHNT and CDR2 YYREEE (reference sequence). The CDR3 coding sequence is TGTGCCAGCAGCTCCAGACAGGGGGCGACGTACGAGCAGTACTTC. Protein sequence: CASSSRQGATYEQYF.

The CDR3 nucleotides are TGTGCCAGCAGTTCCCGGGCTGTGAGGGCCGGGACAGATACGCAGTATTTT. Residues: CASSSRAVRAGTDTQYF. The chain carries TRBV6-2 or TRBV6-3 and TRBJ2-3; D is possibly TRBD2 (5 bases). CDR1 is MNHEY, CDR2 SVGEGT, per germline. The CDR3 is 17 amino acids. V gave up 4 bases and J gave up 3 bases, with 20 bases separating them.

This chain connects TRBV4-3 to TRBJ1-2; no clear D gene. V was pared by 0 bases and J by 1 base, with 12 bases between. The V gene's germline CDR1 is LGHNA and CDR2 YSLEER. The CDR3 has 16 amino acids. This CDR3 reads CASSQELSRFNYGYTF. The CDR3, as DNA: TGCGCCAGCAGCCAAGAGCTTTCGCGGTTTAACTATGGCTACACCTTC.

The chain recombines TRBV11-2 with TRBJ1-2, with TRBD1 identical over 8 bases. The CDR3 is 17 residues long. V lost 1 base, J lost 7 bases, and 14 bases stayed unmatched. Germline-derived CDR1 and CDR2 are SGHAT and FQNNGV. CDR3 in amino acids: CASSLGTLYRGIGGYTF. The CDR3 DNA sequence: TGTGCCAGCAGCTTAGGAACGCTGTACAGGGGGATTGGTGGCTACACCTTC.

V usage is TRBV5-5 and J usage is TRBJ1-2, with TRBD1 as a possible D gene (6 bases). Germline lookup yields CDR1 SGHKS and CDR2 YYEKEE (reference sequence). CDR3 size: 15 residues. The V end was cut by 5 bases, the J end by 0 bases, with 14 bases between. CDR3: CASRGMWDTNYGYTF. The CDR3 bases are TGTGCCAGCAGGGGCATGTGGGACACTAACTATGGCTACACCTTC.

The V gene is TRBV19, the J gene TRBJ2-5, with TRBD2 matching over 7 bases. Germline V CDR1 and CDR2: LNHDA, SQIVND (reference sequence). V lost 3 bases and J lost 0; bases outside the gene matches: 4. The CDR3 has 15 amino acids. DNA for the CDR3: TGTGCCAGTAGTATGGGGGGGATCTACCAAGAGACCCAGTACTTC. Its translation: CASSMGGIYQETQYF.

This chain connects TRBV19 to TRBJ2-3; TRBD2 aligns across 10 bases. There are 15 residues in the CDR3. Germline CDR1 and CDR2: LNHDA and SQIVND (reference sequence). The J segment lost 5 bases and the V segment lost 3 bases, leaving 5 bases of the junction unmatched. CDR3 sequence: CASSMKRGGKDTQYF. The CDR3 DNA reads as TGTGCCAGTAGTATGAAGCGGGGGGGTAAAGATACGCAGTATTTT.

This clone has only one observation. The chain joins TRBV3-1 (or the pseudogene TRBV3-2) to TRBJ2-7; D is possibly TRBD2 (6 bases). The germline V gene has CDR1 LGHDT and CDR2 YNNKEL (reference sequence). The CDR3 has 14 residues. V gave up 5 bases and J gave up 4 bases, with 15 bases separating them. The CDR3 region is CASSWRGIGYEQYF. As DNA, the CDR3 is TGTGCCAGCAGCTGGCGGGGAATCGGGTACGAGCAGTACTTC.

The chain combines TRBV5-4 with TRBJ2-1, with 10 bases matching TRBD1. The CDR3 runs 16 residues. V trimming: 5 bases; J trimming: 3 bases; junction bases outside the gene matches: 8. Germline V gives CDR1 SGHNT, CDR2 YYREEE (reference sequence). The CDR3 nucleotides read TGTGCCAGCAGTCGACAGGGGGCAAACCTCTACAATGAGCAGTTCTTC. It codes for CASSRQGANLYNEQFF. The complete variable domain, with remaining parts taken from reference TRBV5-4 and TRBJ2-1, reads ETGVTQSPTHLIKTRGQQVTLRCSSQSGHNTVSWYQQALGQGPQFIFQYYREEENGRGNFPPRFSGLQFPNYSSELNVNALELDDSALYLCASSRQGANLYNEQFFGPGTRLTVL.

Remarks on this clone: The sample contains more than one DNA sequence encoding this CDR3. The rearrangement joins TRBV9 to TRBJ2-1; the match to TRBD2 covers 7 bases. V lost 0 bases to trimming and J lost 2 bases; unmatched junction nucleotides: 2. Germline V gene lookup returns CDR1 SGDLS and CDR2 YYNGEE. This CDR3 spans 15 amino acids. The DNA of the CDR3 is TGTGCCAGCAGCGTAGCGGGGGGTACCTACAATGAGCAGTTCTTC. Translation: CASSVAGGTYNEQFF.

Only one count was recorded for this clone. Other DNA sequences in this specimen translate into the identical CDR3. J is TRBJ2-7 and V is TRBV6-5; a possible D gene is TRBD1 (6 bases). The CDR3 runs to 15 residues. Trimming pared 0 bases from V and 2 bases from J, leaving 11 bases between. CDR1 and CDR2 (germline): MNHEY, SVGAGI. CDR3 bases: TGTGCCAGCAGTTACTCCCAGGGGAGCCCCTACGAGCAGTACTTC. Its translation: CASSYSQGSPYEQYF.

The J gene is TRBJ2-1, the V gene TRBV7-9; the D gene is possibly TRBD1 (6 bases). The CDR3 runs to 14 residues. Looked up from germline, CDR1 is SEHNR and CDR2 is FQNEAQ (reference sequence). V was cut by 5 bases and J by 3 bases, with 11 bases left in between. This CDR3 reads CASSTDRHYNEQFF. CDR3 coding DNA: TGTGCCAGCAGCACCGACAGGCACTACAATGAGCAGTTCTTC. Based on the CDR3 plus reference TRBV7-9 and TRBJ2-1, the full variable domain is DTGVSQNPRHKITKRGQNVTFRCDPISEHNRLYWYRQTLGQGPEFLTYFQNEAQLEKSRLLSDRFSAERPKGSFSTLEIQRTEQGDSAMYLCASSTDRHYNEQFFGPGTRLTVL.

The chain joins TRBV11-3 to TRBJ2-1; tentative D call: TRBD1 (8 bases). Germline CDR1 is SGHNT and CDR2 is YENEEA. V was trimmed by 3 bases and J by 4 bases, leaving 13 bases between them. This CDR3 contains 15 residues. This chain's CDR3 is CASSFEQGGYNEQFF. In DNA form, the CDR3 reads TGTGCCAGCAGCTTTGAACAGGGGGGGTACAATGAGCAGTTCTTC.

The CDR3 loop reads CASPHGGSGVQETQYF. Written as DNA, the CDR3 is TGCGCCAGTCCTCACGGTGGCAGCGGGGTGCAAGAGACCCAGTACTTC. V and J are TRBV10-1 and TRBJ2-5, with 7 bases matching TRBD2. CDR1 and CDR2 (germline): WNHNN, SYGVQD (reference sequence). The trim removed 9 bases at V and 2 bases at J, leaving 15 bases unmatched. The CDR3 has 16 amino acids.

V is TRBV10-1 and J is TRBJ1-3; D might be TRBD1 (6 bases). The CDR3 runs to 20 residues. Trimming took 3 bases from V and 0 from J, leaving 24 bases between them. Germline CDR1 and CDR2: WNHNN and SYGVQD (reference sequence). The CDR3 loop is CASSDCYLPGVNVSGNTIYF. The CDR3 DNA follows: TGCGCCAGCAGTGACTGCTACCTCCCAGGGGTAAACGTCTCTGGAAACACCATATATTTT.

This clone was recorded a few times. The chain joins TRBV5-5 to TRBJ1-2, with D perhaps TRBD1 (6 bases). Germline assignment: CDR1 SGHKS and CDR2 YYEKEE (reference sequence). The V and J ends lost 2 bases and 4 bases respectively, with 6 bases between them. This CDR3 is built from 12 residues. For the CDR3, the DNA is TGTGCCAGCAGCTTACAGGGCTATGGCTACACCTTC. Translated: CASSLQGYGYTF. Looking up the rest from reference TRBV5-5 and TRBJ1-2 gives the full variable domain: DAGVTQSPTHLIKTRGQQVTLRCSPISGHKSVSWYQQVLGQGPQFIFQYYEKEERGRGNFPDRFSARQFPNYSSELNVNALLLGDSALYLCASSLQGYGYTFGSGTRLTVV.

This clone was seen only once. The chain joins TRBV30 to TRBJ1-2, with TRBD1 matching over 8 bases. CDR1 is GTSNPN and CDR2 is SVGIG in the germline V gene (reference sequence). The CDR3 has 12 residues. V was pared by 5 bases and J by 4 bases, with 3 bases of the junction left unmatched. Here the CDR3 DNA reads TGTGCCTGGGGACAGGGAGGCTATGGCTACACCTTC. Protein product: CAWGQGGYGYTF.

The chain combines TRBV7-2 with TRBJ1-1; the D is unclear. Per germline, CDR1 SGHTA and CDR2 FQGNSA. Trimming shortened V by 1 base and J by 6 bases, and 9 bases separated the two germline ends. This CDR3 contains 13 residues. The CDR3 is CASSLEKLSEAFF. CDR3 coding DNA: TGTGCCAGCAGCTTAGAAAAACTCTCTGAAGCTTTCTTT.